One and the same sample provided the 9 T cell receptor beta chains below, sequenced in a study of shared clonotypes between healthy human individuals. Some clones are missing from TCRdb's copy, which holds only in-frame ones; the method was immunoSEQ multiplex PCR. The table records more than 1.2 million clones, about 98.5% of them present only once. Sample: naive CD4+ T cells sorted from blood. The subset here: CD45RA+ positively selected. The receptors derive from a young man in good health.

CDR3 protein: CASSRLAGVTDTQYF. The CDR3 DNA sequence: TGTGCCAGCAGCCGACTAGCGGGAGTCACAGATACGCAGTATTTT. The chain recombines TRBV5-5 with TRBJ2-3; 12 nucleotides match TRBD2. Germline V CDR1 and CDR2: SGHKS, YYEKEE (reference sequence). Germline trimming cut 4 bases from V and 2 bases from J; bases unmatched to any gene: 2. CDR3 length: 15 amino acids. The full variable domain, completed using reference TRBV5-5 and TRBJ2-3, is DAGVTQSPTHLIKTRGQQVTLRCSPISGHKSVSWYQQVLGQGPQFIFQYYEKEERGRGNFPDRFSARQFPNYSSELNVNALLLGDSALYLCASSRLAGVTDTQYFGPGTRLTVL.

The chain links TRBV6-6 to TRBJ1-5, with TRBD1 matching 8 bases. The CDR3 is 15 amino acids. The V gene end was trimmed by 5 bases and the J gene end by 2 bases; junction bases not matched to a gene: 5. The germline CDR1 and CDR2 sequences are MNHNY and SVGAGI (reference sequence). The DNA for the CDR3 is TGTGCCAGCAGTCCTCCGGACAGGGGCAATCAGCCCCAGCATTTT. This encodes CASSPPDRGNQPQHF.

The chain uses TRBV27 and TRBJ2-1; 9 nucleotides agree with TRBD2. Unmatched junction bases numbered 11, after V lost 1 base and J lost 7 bases. Germline V CDR1 and CDR2: MNHEY, SMNVEV (reference sequence). This CDR3 is 17 amino acids long. The CDR3 loop reads CASSLWLREGLSNEQFF. CDR3 DNA sequence: TGTGCCAGCAGTTTATGGTTGCGGGAGGGCCTGAGTAATGAGCAGTTCTTC.

The rearrangement joins TRBV11-2 to TRBJ2-1; D may correspond to TRBD1 or TRBD2 (6 bases each). V was shortened by 3 bases and J by 8 bases, with 17 bases between the two germline ends. The CDR3 runs 15 residues. CDR1 is SGHAT and CDR2 is FQNNGV in the germline V gene. CDR3 amino acids: CASSFRSSEGDEQFF. The CDR3 bases are TGTGCCAGCAGCTTTAGGTCTAGCGAGGGGGATGAGCAGTTCTTC.

Of note for this clone: The sample contains more than one DNA sequence encoding this CDR3. The rearrangement links TRBV20-1 to TRBJ1-3; D ambiguous. Germline lookup yields CDR1 DFQATT and CDR2 SNEGSKA (reference sequence). Between the trimmed V and J ends, which lost 1 base and 3 bases, there was a span of 1 base. The CDR3 totals 11 residues. As DNA, the CDR3 is TGCAGTGCTAGAGTTGGAAACACCATATATTTT. Encoded protein: CSARVGNTIYF.

The chain couples TRBV7-8 to TRBJ2-3; no reliable D call. In germline, CDR1 is SGHVS, CDR2 FQNEAQ. With 5 bases removed from V and 3 bases from J, the gap between germline ends came to 6 bases. This CDR3 spans 12 amino acids. CDR3 in amino acids: CASSVGTDTQYF. DNA for the CDR3: TGTGCCAGCAGCGTGGGGACAGATACGCAGTATTTT. Full variable domain (outside the CDR3, taken from reference TRBV7-8 and TRBJ2-3): GAGVSQSPRYKVAKRGQDVALRCDPISGHVSLFWYQQALGQGPEFLTYFQNEAQLDKSGLPSDRFFAERPEGSVSTLKIQRTQQEDSAVYLCASSVGTDTQYFGPGTRLTVL.

The V and J genes are TRBV7-6 and TRBJ1-5; a weak D match, TRBD1 (6 bases). The V and J ends lost 1 base and 7 bases respectively, with 11 bases between them. Per the germline V gene, CDR1 is SGHVS and CDR2 is FNYEAQ. This CDR3 region has 14 residues. The DNA for the CDR3 is TGTGCCAGCAGCTTAGATGGGACATCACAGCCCCAGCATTTT. Amino acids: CASSLDGTSQPQHF. Supplemented by reference TRBV7-6 and TRBJ1-5, the full variable domain reads GAGVSQSPRYKVTKRGQDVALRCDPISGHVSLYWYRQALGQGPEFLTYFNYEAQQDKSGLPNDRFSAERPEGSISTLTIQRTEQRDSAMYRCASSLDGTSQPQHFGDGTRLSIL.

The chain employs TRBV2 and TRBJ1-3; D not resolved. CDR1 SNHLY and CDR2 FYNNEI come from the germline V gene. Between the trimmed V and J ends, which lost 4 bases and 2 bases, there was a span of 6 bases. The CDR3 has 13 amino acids. In DNA, the CDR3 is TGTGCCAGCAGTGTAGAAACTGGAAACACCATATATTTT. It yields the protein CASSVETGNTIYF. The full variable domain, rest sourced from reference TRBV2 and TRBJ1-3, is EPEVTQTPSHQVTQMGQEVILRCVPISNHLYFYWYRQILGQKVEFLVSFYNNEISEKSEIFDDQFSVERPDGSNFTLKIRSTKLEDSAMYFCASSVETGNTIYFGEGSWLTVV.

The table lists this clone with a count of one. V and J are TRBV5-4 and TRBJ1-1; 7 bases map to TRBD1. The CDR3 is made up of 14 amino acids. CDR1 and CDR2 from the germline V gene are SGHNT and YYREEE (reference sequence). V gave up 4 bases and J gave up 7 bases; unmatched junction bases: 10. The CDR3: CASSERQGLGEAFF. Written as DNA, the CDR3 is TGTGCCAGCAGCGAGCGACAGGGTTTGGGTGAAGCTTTCTTT.